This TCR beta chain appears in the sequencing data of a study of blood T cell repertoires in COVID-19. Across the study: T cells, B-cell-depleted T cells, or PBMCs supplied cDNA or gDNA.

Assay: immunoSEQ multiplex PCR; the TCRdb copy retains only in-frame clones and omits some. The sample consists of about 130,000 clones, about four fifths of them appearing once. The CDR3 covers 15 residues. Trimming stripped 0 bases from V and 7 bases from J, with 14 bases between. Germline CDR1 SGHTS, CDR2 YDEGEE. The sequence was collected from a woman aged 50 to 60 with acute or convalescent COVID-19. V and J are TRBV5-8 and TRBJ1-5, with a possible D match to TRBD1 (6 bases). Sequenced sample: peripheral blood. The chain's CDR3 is CASSLVGSGEQPQHF. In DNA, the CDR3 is TGTGCCAGCAGCTTGGTCGGGTCAGGGGAACAGCCCCAGCATTTT. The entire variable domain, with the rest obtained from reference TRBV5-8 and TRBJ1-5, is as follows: EAGVTQSPTHLIKTRGQQATLRCSPISGHTSVYWYQQALGLGLQFLLWYDEGEERNRGNFPPRFSGRQFPNYSSELNVNALELEDSALYLCASSLVGSGEQPQHFGDGTRLSIL.